The 2 T cell receptor beta chains in this list originate from one sample, sequenced in a study of cytomegalovirus exposure and HLA in healthy donors. This PCR relied on a set of 60 Vbeta primers and 13 Jbeta primers. The assay was immunoSEQ multiplex PCR, and TCRdb's table has in-frame clones only and misses some. The table records about 130,000 clones, about three quarters of them present only once. Material: PBMCs. These TCRs come from a woman aged 60-75 years in good health and CMV-seropositive.

The chain recombines TRBV6-1 with TRBJ1-2; 10 bases line up with TRBD1. Germline trimming cut 4 bases from V and 8 bases from J; bases unmatched to any gene: 10. Per the germline V gene, CDR1 is MNHNS and CDR2 is SASEGT. The CDR3 extends over 15 amino acids. The CDR3 DNA follows: TGTGCCAGCAGTGGATCGGGGACAGGGGATGGAGGCTACACCTTC. This gives the protein CASSGSGTGDGGYTF.

The chain recombines TRBV7-9 with TRBJ2-3, with TRBD2 as a possible D gene (6 bases). Germline CDR1 is SEHNR and CDR2 is FQNEAQ (reference sequence). Trimming cost V 5 bases and J 0 bases, with 15 bases left between them. This CDR3 spans 16 amino acids. The CDR3 loop is CASSGGIAASTDTQYF. CDR3 in DNA: TGTGCCAGCAGCGGGGGAATAGCGGCTAGCACAGATACGCAGTATTTT.